This T cell receptor (beta chain) was sequenced for a study of T cell changes during pregnancy in multiple sclerosis. The V end lost 4 bases, the J end lost 7 bases, and 14 bases lay between the germline ends. Looked up from germline, CDR1 is SEHNR and CDR2 is FQNEAQ (reference sequence). The CDR3 is made up of 14 amino acids. Method: immunoSEQ multiplex PCR; TCRdb's copy keeps in-frame clones and lacks some. The data show about 46,000 clones, 85% to 95% seen once. Sequences were derived from CD8+ T cells from peripheral blood mononuclear cells, sampled in the first trimester of pregnancy. J is TRBJ2-1 and V is TRBV7-9; the D is unclear. The receptor was derived from a female donor with multiple sclerosis, enrolled in a pregnancy study. CDR3 region: CASSSPQFENEQFF. The CDR3 nucleotides are TGTGCCAGCAGCTCACCACAGTTTGAGAATGAGCAGTTCTTC.